This TCR beta chain derives from a study of blood T cell repertoires in COVID-19. For the study at large: COVID-19 samples from acute and convalescent phases originated in the United States, Italy and Spain.

Deletions cut 4 bases from V and 8 bases from J, with 14 bases between. The CDR3 length is 13 residues. As handled by the study authors: Using reference gene primer amplification, nucleated cell counts were estimated. The data were produced by immunoSEQ multiplex PCR, yet TCRdb's version contains in-frame clones alone and is incomplete. The DNA gave D and trimming, while V, J and clone size come from that table. Of 100,000 to 150,000 clones in the sample, approximately 82% were seen once. The receptor was derived from a woman in her fifties or sixties with acute or convalescent COVID-19. This chain joins TRBV12-3 or TRBV12-4 and TRBJ1-2, with D possibly matching TRBD1 (6 bases). The sample was peripheral blood. The CDR3 region is CASSSQGWEGYTF. The CDR3 bases are TGTGCCAGCAGTTCCCAGGGGTGGGAGGGCTACACCTTC.